This T cell receptor (beta chain) derives from a study of cytomegalovirus exposure and HLA in healthy donors listed by TCRdb under 2017. General notes on the study: An earlier analysis of approximately 640 of the donors reported roughly 270 Gb of sequence data and some 100 million unique TCR beta sequences from 190 million or so T cells. An early release that covered fewer than 750 HLA-typed donors contained about 300 gigabases of sequencing data and tens of millions of unique TCR sequences. Of the 398 genotyped donors, 65% to 90% fell in the genetic ancestry cluster associated with self-reported Caucasian donors. The study aimed to test whether cataloging public T cell receptors could reveal signatures of past pathogen exposure. The study profiled the T cell repertoires of some 610 subjects by immunosequencing and related them to cytomegalovirus serostatus. Besides the first cohort of 666 subjects, a separate validation cohort made up of roughly 120 different subjects was used. The study combined high-throughput TCR immunosequencing, statistical association of individual TCRs with disease status, and machine learning to predict cytomegalovirus infection status. To study patterns of TCR occurrence, a later analysis re-analyzed previously published TCR beta repertoires from 650 to 750 donors and added high-resolution HLA genotyping. In the later analysis, no new phenotypic data were used to find candidate immune exposures; instead, reliance was placed on TCR beta sequences and their occurrence across donors. An earlier analysis of 500 to 650 of the donors applied high-throughput TCR beta sequencing to assess whether each TCR beta V gene segment acted as functional or pseudogenic. Donor age, sex, ethnicity and CMV serostatus were compiled together with the repertoire data. In a later genetic analysis, genome-wide SNP genotypes for about three fifths of the roughly 670 donors were used, and that subset was treated as a discovery cohort. Every repertoire in the discovery cohort had been generated on one and the same sequencing platform. Both class I and class II loci were covered by HLA typing, at four-digit resolution. The number of typed donors differed by locus: about 620-640 for A, B, C, DRB1 and DQB1; 522 for DQA1; approximately 610 for DPA1; and around 490 for DPB1. About five DR-DQ haplotypes were handled as single units for association and clustering, since linkage in the cohort was strong. On average, roughly 240,000 unique TCR beta nucleotide sequences were sequenced per donor among a few hundred genotyped donors of the cohort, with 15% to 20% of those sequences being non-productive. Beyond this particular receptor, the publication reports: The only immune exposure information available for the cohort was CMV serostatus. When HLA alleles, especially DR and DQ, strongly co-occurred, TCR associations were difficult to assign to individual alleles. A total of about 180 TCR beta chains were listed by the study as associated with cytomegalovirus. Across donors, most TCR sequences were observed very rarely, whereas some public TCRs were present in many individuals. A further reported finding was that TCR beta sequences accurately predicted the HLA-A and HLA-B alleles for most subjects in the first cohort. In vitro tests confirmed that three of the cytomegalovirus-associated TCR beta chains recognize cytomegalovirus antigens. Because HLA typing was unavailable for some donors at each locus, only the typed subset was used in association tests. An association between a missense DCLRE1C variant and V-gene and J-gene trimming of TCR beta chains was found in a later genetic analysis and replicated in an independent cohort. According to the authors, the approach could potentially be generalized to other disease states and immunological phenotypes. Only TCR beta chains were sequenced in this cohort, and the absence of alpha or paired-chain data limited detectable features. The 87-base-pair reads could not distinguish some IMGT-functional V segments, including TRBV6-2 and TRBV6-3, so those segments were excluded. Specific HLA alleles were associated with 15,000 to 20,000 TCR beta sequences at a false discovery rate of 0.05 in a later analysis. In an earlier analysis of some 500 of the donors, most TCR beta V segments were observed in productive rearrangements about 90% or about 30% of the time, broadly matching IMGT annotations. Linkage disequilibrium might explain the correlated functional status among segregating V segments, but an unknown experimental factor could not be ruled out. The presence/absence analyses assumed that sequencing depth was roughly uniform across donors, and that assumption may not be true. The classifier was reported to diagnose cytomegalovirus status with high specificity and sensitivity in both the original cohort and the validation cohort. A later genetic analysis reported fewer N-insertions in productive TCRs among donors in an Asian-associated ancestry cluster than the roughly 670-donor mean. In a later analysis, several top co-occurrence clusters were reported to appear linked to parvovirus B19, influenza, CMV and Epstein-Barr virus. According to a later analysis, TCR association rates differed among HLA loci, with DRB1 alleles showing the most associated TCRs and HLA-C alleles showing the fewest. Most CMV-associated TCR beta chains appeared to be HLA-restricted in a later analysis, and the HLA associations seemed to be driven largely by CMV exposure. A cluster of highly shared sequence variants was judged likely to represent a technical artifact of the sequencing pipeline. In a later analysis, HLA-associated TCR beta chains were found to be more clonally expanded and to have lower generation probabilities than equally common non-associated chains. Fewer than 20 rarely observed V segments, including chromosome 9 orphons, were excluded from the earlier analysis of almost 600 of the donors because counts were too low.

The germline V gene (reference sequence) yields MNHEY for CDR1 and SMNVEV for CDR2. The CDR3 numbers 15 residues from cysteine through phenylalanine. Only the CDR3 portion is preserved as DNA: 45 bases, with reading frame beginning at the first base. V is pruned by 6 bases and J by 3 bases, leaving 5 bases of the junction without a gene match. Receptor amplification or capture employed the immunoSEQ multiplex PCR assay. For the multiplex PCR, a mixture combining 60 forward primers for TCR Vbeta segments and 13 reverse primers for TCR Jbeta segments was used. Amplification of the CDR3 region of rearranged TCR beta genes was performed with a multiplex PCR assay on genomic DNA. The amplified TCR beta libraries were sequenced on the Illumina HiSeq System as 87-base-pair reads. In the source study's methods: A later analysis tallied tens of millions of unique TCR beta chains across the 610 or so repertoires, and about 10 million of those chains were shared by two or more donors. To remove PCR and sequencing errors, raw reads were error-corrected and collapsed into unique sequences using a nearest-neighbor algorithm that merged closely related sequences. To assign V, D and J gene segments, CDR3 sequences were aligned to IMGT reference sequences. For a sequence to be retained, at least a six-nucleotide match to both a V gene segment and a J gene segment was required. Rearrangements were called productive when the CDR3 lacked stop codons and stayed in frame with V and J; all others were non-productive. Following IMGT convention, CDR3 was defined as the stretch from the second conserved V-encoded cysteine up to the conserved J-encoded phenylalanine. The earlier analysis of some 550 of the donors excluded any sequence lacking an unambiguous match to a single V gene segment. An earlier analysis of 500 to 700 of the donors classified V segments as functional when productive rearrangements were above 56.7% and as segregating when the standard deviation between donors was above 5%. To diagnose cytomegalovirus status from the catalog of TCR beta chain sequences, a statistical classification framework was built. In a later analysis, V and J genes were assigned by comparing TCR nucleotide sequences against IMGT/GENE-DB human TR gene sequences. The TCRdist pipeline was used in a later analysis to assign CDR3 sequences and most-parsimonious VDJ recombination scenarios. In a later analysis, every TCR beta chain was defined by the combination of its CDR3 amino acid sequence and its V-gene family, and reads without a unique V-gene family were dropped. A later analysis removed 550 to 700 highly shared, low-generation-probability nucleotide sequences to deal with suspected cross-contamination and a sequencing artifact. In a later analysis, a clonal expansion index for each public chain was calculated from normalized within-repertoire ranks of inferred template counts. Generation probabilities in a later analysis came from a VDJ recombination model fitted to out-of-frame rearrangements, and those results were checked against IGoR. In a later analysis, hypergeometric tests were used to score TCR-TCR, TCR-HLA and TCR-CMV co-occurrence, with a repertoire-size bias correction applied to TCR pairs. In a later analysis, false discovery rates were estimated by permuting HLA or CMV assignments 20 times. In a later analysis, co-occurring TCRs were grouped with DBSCAN, and TCRdist sequence similarity was added when clustering was performed within HLA-allele-positive subsets. Repertoires with fewer than 30,000 or more than 120,000 public chains were left out of co-occurrence clustering, as were about 5 repertoires with anomalous nucleotide sharing. TCRdb re-hosts the immuneACCESS table, in-frame sequences only. Its copies lack some clones; in the studies checked, an unresolved V gene accounts for under half of them, and the cause for the rest is not known. The DNA was the basis for D and trimming; V, J and clone size are from that table. A total of tens of thousands of clones appear in this sample, approximately 84% of them only once. Of the sample, 2.1% is held by the ten largest clones.

In total, approximately 610 healthy bone marrow donors made up the cohort. All cohort members were sampled while nominally healthy, although unrecorded immune exposures were likely present. The donor tested CMV seronegative, placing the donor among the roughly 340 seronegative members of the cohort. Every donor gave a peripheral blood sample, and the peripheral blood mononuclear cells from that sample were used for TCR beta sequencing. Genomic DNA extraction from the blood cell samples was performed with the Qiagen DNeasy Blood Extraction Kit. Concerning this clone: This receptor's antigen is unknown. There are no base qualities to consult, and no much larger clone falls within one base.

The sample comprised PBMCs. The chain links TRBV27 with TRBJ1-6, and 7 junction bases match TRBD1. This TCR came from a man aged 18 to 29 in good health and CMV-seronegative. The CDR3 region: CASSTGTDYNSPLHF. The DNA reads TGTGCCAGCAGCACCGGGACAGACTATAATTCACCCCTCCACTTT.